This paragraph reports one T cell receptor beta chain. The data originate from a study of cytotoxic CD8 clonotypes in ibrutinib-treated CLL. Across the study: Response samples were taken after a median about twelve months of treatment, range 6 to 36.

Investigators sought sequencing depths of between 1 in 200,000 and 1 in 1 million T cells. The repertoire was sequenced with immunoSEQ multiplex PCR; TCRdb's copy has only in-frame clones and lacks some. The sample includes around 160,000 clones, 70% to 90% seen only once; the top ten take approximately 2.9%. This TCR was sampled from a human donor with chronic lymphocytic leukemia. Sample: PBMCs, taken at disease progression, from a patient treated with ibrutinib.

CDR3 DNA: TGTGCCAGCAGTGTTCCGGGAGGGCCGCGTGGGTCCTACAATGAGCAGTTCTTC. It encodes CASSVPGGPRGSYNEQFF. This chain links TRBV6-1 with TRBJ2-1; 8 bases map to TRBD2. This CDR3 comprises 18 residues. V gave up 4 bases and J gave up 1 base; unmatched junction bases: 12. Per germline, CDR1 MNHNS and CDR2 SASEGT.